These T cell receptor beta chains were read from a single sample in a study of beta chain features in type 1 diabetes. Clones were sequenced by immunoSEQ multiplex PCR, and TCRdb holds only the in-frame ones, with some missing. The table records about 160,000 clones, 50% to 70% of them present only once. The sequenced sample was naive CD4+ T cells from blood. The source of these receptors is a young man with type 1 diabetes. CDR3s include the opening cysteine and the closing phenylalanine or tryptophan. D genes are given only for firm matches. Clone sizes are given selectively: once, few, many, or a class where the clone is expanded.

TRBV6-5,NA,13,TRBD1,TRBJ1-6,TGTGCCAGCAGTTACGGACAGGGTGCACCCCTCCACTTT,CASSYGQGAPLHF
TRBV9,NA,16,NA,TRBJ2-6,TGTGCCAGCAGCGCCCTCATCCGCTCTGGGGCCAACGTCCTGACTTTC,CASSALIRSGANVLTF
TRBV27,NA,16,TRBD1,TRBJ2-7,TGTGCCAGCAGCCCACAGGGGTTCCCATTGTTCTACGAGCAGTACTTC,CASSPQGFPLFYEQYF
TRBV29-1,NA,15,TRBD2,TRBJ2-3,TGCAGCGTTGAGCCCCTAGCGGGGGGCACAGATACGCAGTATTTT,CSVEPLAGGTDTQYF
TRBV28,NA,12,NA,TRBJ1-2,TGTGCCAGCAGTTTCGACGGCTATGGCTACACCTTC,CASSFDGYGYTF
TRBV7-8,NA,14,TRBD1,TRBJ2-3,TGTGCCAGCGGTTTGACAGGGCTGGCAGATACGCAGTATTTT,CASGLTGLADTQYF
TRBV29-1,NA,13,NA,TRBJ1-1,TGCAGCGGCACGTACAGGGTAGACACTGAAGCTTTCTTT,CSGTYRVDTEAFF
TRBV29-1,few,14,TRBD2,TRBJ2-1,TGCAGCGTTGATACGGGACTAGCAAGGAATGAGCAGTTCTTC,CSVDTGLARNEQFF
TRBV30,NA,14,TRBD2,TRBJ2-5,TGTGCCTGGAGTTACGGGGGGGCCGCGGAGACCCAGTACTTC,CAWSYGGAAETQYF
TRBV7-8,NA,11,NA,TRBJ2-7,TGTGCCAGCAGCCCTACCTACGAGCAGTACTTC,CASSPTYEQYF
TRBV18,once,14,TRBD1,TRBJ2-4,TGTGCCAGCTCACCACAGACAGGGGACAACATTCAGTACTTC,CASSPQTGDNIQYF
TRBV9,NA,15,TRBD1,TRBJ1-5,TGTGCCAGCAGCGATGACAGGGGAGCAGGTCAGCCCCAGCATTTT,CASSDDRGAGQPQHF
TRBV29-1,NA,14,TRBD1,TRBJ2-7,TGCAGCGGCGTGGACAGGGTAAGGTCCTACGAGCAGTACTTC,CSGVDRVRSYEQYF
TRBV4-3,few,17,TRBD1,TRBJ2-1,TGCGCCAGCAGCCAAGGAGTTCACGGACAGGGTACCGATGAGCAGTTCTTC,CASSQGVHGQGTDEQFF
TRBV5-1,NA,13,NA,TRBJ2-1,TGCGCCAGCAGCGACACCAGGGACAATGAGCAGTTCTTC,CASSDTRDNEQFF
TRBV5-1,NA,15,NA,TRBJ1-2,TGCGCCAGCAGCGGGGGACAACCCACGGGCTATGGCTACACCTTC,CASSGGQPTGYGYTF